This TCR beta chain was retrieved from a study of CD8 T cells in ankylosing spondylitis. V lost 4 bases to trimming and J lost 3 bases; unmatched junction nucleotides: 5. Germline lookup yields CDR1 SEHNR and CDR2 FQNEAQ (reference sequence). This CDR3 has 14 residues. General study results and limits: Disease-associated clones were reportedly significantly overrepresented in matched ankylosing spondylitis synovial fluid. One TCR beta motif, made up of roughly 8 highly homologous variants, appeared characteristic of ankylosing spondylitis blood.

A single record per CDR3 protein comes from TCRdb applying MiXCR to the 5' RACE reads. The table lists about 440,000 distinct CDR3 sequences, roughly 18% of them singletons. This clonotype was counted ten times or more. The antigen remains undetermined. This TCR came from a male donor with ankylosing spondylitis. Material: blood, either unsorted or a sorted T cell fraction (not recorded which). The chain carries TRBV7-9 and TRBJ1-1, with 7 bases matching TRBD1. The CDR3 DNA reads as TGTGCCAGCAGCTGGAACGACAGGGACACTGAAGCTTTCTTT. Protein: CASSWNDRDTEAFF.